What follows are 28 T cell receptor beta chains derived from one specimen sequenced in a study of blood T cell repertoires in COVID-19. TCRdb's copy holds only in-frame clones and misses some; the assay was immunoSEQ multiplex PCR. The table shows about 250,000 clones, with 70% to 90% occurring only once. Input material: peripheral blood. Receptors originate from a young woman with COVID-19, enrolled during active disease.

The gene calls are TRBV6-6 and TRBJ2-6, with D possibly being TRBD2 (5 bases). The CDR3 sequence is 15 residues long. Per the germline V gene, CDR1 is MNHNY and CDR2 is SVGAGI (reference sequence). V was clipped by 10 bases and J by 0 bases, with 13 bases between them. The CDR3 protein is CATQDGSSGANVLTF. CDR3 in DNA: TGTGCCACCCAGGATGGGAGCTCTGGGGCCAACGTCCTGACTTTC.

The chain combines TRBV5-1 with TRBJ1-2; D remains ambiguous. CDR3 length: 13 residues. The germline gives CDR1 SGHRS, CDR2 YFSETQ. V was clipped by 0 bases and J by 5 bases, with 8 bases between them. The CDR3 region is CASSLDESYGYTF. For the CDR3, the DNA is TGCGCCAGCAGCTTGGATGAGAGTTATGGCTACACCTTC. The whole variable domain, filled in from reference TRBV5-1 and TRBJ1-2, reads KAGVTQTPRYLIKTRGQQVTLSCSPISGHRSVSWYQQTPGQGLQFLFEYFSETQRNKGNFPGRFSGRQFSNSRSEMNVSTLELGDSALYLCASSLDESYGYTFGSGTRLTVV.

The CDR3 bases are TGTGCCAGCAGTTACTCCTTCGGGACAGCTCAAGCTTTCTTT. Translated, it gives CASSYSFGTAQAFF. This chain uses TRBV6-2 or TRBV6-3 with TRBJ1-1, with 7 bases matching TRBD1. J gave up 9 bases and V 0 bases, and 7 bases lay outside the gene matches. The germline V gene encodes CDR1 MNHEY and CDR2 SVGEGT. The CDR3 contains 14 residues.

CDR3 loop: CASSRDRANEQYF. CDR3 nucleotides: TGTGCCAGCAGCCGCGACAGGGCCAACGAGCAGTACTTC. The chain carries TRBV5-5 and TRBJ2-7, with 7 positions matching TRBD1. The CDR3 sequence is 13 residues long. CDR1 is SGHKS, CDR2 YYEKEE, per germline (reference sequence). Trimming cost V 4 bases and J 5 bases; bases outside gene matches: 6.

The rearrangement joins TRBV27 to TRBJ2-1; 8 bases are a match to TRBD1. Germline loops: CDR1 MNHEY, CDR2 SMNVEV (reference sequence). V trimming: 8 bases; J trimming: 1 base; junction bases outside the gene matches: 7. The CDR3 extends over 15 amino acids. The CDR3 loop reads CASGPTGVSYNEQFF. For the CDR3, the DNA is TGTGCCAGCGGGCCGACAGGGGTATCCTACAATGAGCAGTTCTTC.

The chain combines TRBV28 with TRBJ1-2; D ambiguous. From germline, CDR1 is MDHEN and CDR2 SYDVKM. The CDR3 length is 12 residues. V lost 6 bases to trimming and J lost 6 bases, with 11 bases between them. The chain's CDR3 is CASRGVLNGYTF. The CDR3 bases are TGTGCCAGCAGAGGAGTTTTAAATGGCTACACCTTC.

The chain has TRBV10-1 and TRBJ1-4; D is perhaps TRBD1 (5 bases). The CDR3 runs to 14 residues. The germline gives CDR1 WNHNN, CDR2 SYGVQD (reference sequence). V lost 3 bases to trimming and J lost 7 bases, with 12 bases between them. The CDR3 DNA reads TGCGCCAGCAGTGATGGGGCTTCGGGTGAAAAACTGTTTTTT. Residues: CASSDGASGEKLFF.

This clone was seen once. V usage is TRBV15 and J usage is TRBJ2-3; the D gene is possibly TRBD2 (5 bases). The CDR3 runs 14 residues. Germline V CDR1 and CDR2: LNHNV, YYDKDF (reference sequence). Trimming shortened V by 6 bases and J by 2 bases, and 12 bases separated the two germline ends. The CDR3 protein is CATRDGGSTDTQYF. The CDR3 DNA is TGTGCCACCAGGGACGGAGGTTCCACAGATACGCAGTATTTT.

The DNA of the CDR3 is TGTGCCAGCAGCCAAGATCTAGGTCGAGGTTCTCCCTACGAGCAGTACTTC. Residues: CASSQDLGRGSPYEQYF. The V gene is TRBV4-2, the J gene TRBJ2-7; D not resolved. Germline values: CDR1 LGHNA, CDR2 YNFKEQ. Trimming shortened V by 0 bases and J by 2 bases, and 17 bases separated the two germline ends. The CDR3 consists of 17 residues.

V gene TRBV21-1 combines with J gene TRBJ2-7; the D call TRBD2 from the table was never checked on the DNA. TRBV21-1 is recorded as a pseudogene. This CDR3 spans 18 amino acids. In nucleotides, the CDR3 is TGTGCCAGCAGCCCCATCCCGGGGCGGGAGAGGAAAGTGGGCGAGCAGTACGTC. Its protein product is CASSPIPGRERKVGEQYV.

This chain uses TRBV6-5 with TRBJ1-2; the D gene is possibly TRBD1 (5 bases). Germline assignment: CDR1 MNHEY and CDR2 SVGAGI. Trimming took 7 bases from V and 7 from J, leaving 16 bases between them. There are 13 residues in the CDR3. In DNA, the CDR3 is TGTGCCAGCACCCAAGGTCAGGGTTCTGGCTACACCTTC. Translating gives CASTQGQGSGYTF.

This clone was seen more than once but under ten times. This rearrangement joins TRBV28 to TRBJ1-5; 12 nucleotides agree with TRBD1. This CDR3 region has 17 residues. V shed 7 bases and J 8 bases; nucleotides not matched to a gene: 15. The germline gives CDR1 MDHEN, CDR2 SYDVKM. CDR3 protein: CASNTGTGGRGSEPQHF. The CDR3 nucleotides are TGTGCCAGCAATACCGGGACAGGGGGCCGGGGGAGTGAGCCCCAGCATTTT.

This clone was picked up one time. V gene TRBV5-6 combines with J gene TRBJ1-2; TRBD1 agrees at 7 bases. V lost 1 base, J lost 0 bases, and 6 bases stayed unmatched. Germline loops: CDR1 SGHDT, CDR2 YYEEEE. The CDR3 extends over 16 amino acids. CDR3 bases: TGTGCCAGCAGCTTGTATCAGCAGGGGGCTAACTATGGCTACACCTTC. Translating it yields CASSLYQQGANYGYTF.

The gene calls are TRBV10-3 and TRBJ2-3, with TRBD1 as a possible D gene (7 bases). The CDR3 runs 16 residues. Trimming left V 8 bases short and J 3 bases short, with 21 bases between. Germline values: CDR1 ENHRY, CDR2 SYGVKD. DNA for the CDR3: TGTGCCATCTCCCAGGGGGGACAATACGTGACAGATACGCAGTATTTT. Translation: CAISQGGQYVTDTQYF.

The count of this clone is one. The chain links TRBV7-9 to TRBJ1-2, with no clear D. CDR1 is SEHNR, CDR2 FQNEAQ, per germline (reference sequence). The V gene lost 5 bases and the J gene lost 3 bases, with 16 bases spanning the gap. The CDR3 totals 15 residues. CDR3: CASSLGLGQDYGYTF. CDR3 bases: TGTGCCAGCAGCCTCGGACTAGGGCAAGACTATGGCTACACCTTC.

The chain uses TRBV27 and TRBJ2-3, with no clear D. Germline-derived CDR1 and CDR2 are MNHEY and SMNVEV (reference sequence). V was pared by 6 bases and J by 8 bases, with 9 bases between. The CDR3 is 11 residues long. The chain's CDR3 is CASSRRGTQYF. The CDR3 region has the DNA TGTGCCAGCAGCCGAAGAGGTACGCAGTATTTT.

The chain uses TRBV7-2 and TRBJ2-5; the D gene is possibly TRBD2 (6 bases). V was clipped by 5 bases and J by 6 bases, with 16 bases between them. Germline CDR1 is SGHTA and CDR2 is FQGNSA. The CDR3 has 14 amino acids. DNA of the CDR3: TGTGCCAGCAGCCAAGTGGGGCGCGGGAAGACCCAGTACTTC. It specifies CASSQVGRGKTQYF.

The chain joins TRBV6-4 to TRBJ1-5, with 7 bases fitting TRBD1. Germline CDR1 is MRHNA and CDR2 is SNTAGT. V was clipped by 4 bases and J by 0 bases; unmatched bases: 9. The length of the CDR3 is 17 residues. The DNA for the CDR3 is TGTGCCAGCAGTGGCTTGGACAGGCATAATAGCAATCAGCCCCAGCATTTT. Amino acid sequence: CASSGLDRHNSNQPQHF.

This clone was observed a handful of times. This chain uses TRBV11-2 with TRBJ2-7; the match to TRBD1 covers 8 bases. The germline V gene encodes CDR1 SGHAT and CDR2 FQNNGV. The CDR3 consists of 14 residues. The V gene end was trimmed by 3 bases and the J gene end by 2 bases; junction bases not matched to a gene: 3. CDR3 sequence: CASSFLQGAYEQYF. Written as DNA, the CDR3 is TGTGCCAGCAGCTTCCTACAGGGGGCCTACGAGCAGTACTTC.

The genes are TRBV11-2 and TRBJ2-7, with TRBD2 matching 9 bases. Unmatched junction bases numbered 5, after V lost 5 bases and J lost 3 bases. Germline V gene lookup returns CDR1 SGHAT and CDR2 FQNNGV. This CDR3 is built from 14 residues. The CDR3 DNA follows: TGTGCCAGCAGCCGCGGGGGGGGTCGCTACGAGCAGTACTTC. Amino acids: CASSRGGGRYEQYF. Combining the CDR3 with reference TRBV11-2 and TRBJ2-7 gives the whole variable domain EAGVAQSPRYKIIEKRQSVAFWCNPISGHATLYWYQQILGQGPKLLIQFQNNGVVDDSQLPKDRFSAERLKGVDSTLKIQPAKLEDSAVYLCASSRGGGRYEQYFGPGTRLTVT.

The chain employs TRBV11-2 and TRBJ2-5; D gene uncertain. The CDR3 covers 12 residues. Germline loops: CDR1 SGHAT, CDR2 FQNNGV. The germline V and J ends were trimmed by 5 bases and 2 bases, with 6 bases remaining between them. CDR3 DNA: TGTGCCAGCAGCCCACAACAAGAGACCCAGTACTTC. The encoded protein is CASSPQQETQYF.

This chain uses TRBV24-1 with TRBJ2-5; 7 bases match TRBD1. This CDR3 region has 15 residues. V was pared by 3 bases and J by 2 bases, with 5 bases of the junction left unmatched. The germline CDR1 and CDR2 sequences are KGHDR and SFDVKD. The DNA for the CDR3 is TGTGCCACCAGTGATGCACAGGGGAATCAAGAGACCCAGTACTTC. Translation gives CATSDAQGNQETQYF.

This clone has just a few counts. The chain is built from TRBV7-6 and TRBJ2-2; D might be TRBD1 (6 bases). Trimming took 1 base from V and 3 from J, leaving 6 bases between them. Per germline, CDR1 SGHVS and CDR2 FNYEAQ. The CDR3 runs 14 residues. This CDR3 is CASSLGGHTGELFF. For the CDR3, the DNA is TGTGCCAGCAGCTTAGGGGGGCACACCGGGGAGCTGTTTTTT.

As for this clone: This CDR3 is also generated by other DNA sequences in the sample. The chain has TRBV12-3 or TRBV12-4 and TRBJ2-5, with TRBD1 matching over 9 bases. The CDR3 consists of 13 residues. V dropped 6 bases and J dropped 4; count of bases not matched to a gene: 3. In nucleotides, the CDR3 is TGTGCCAGCAGCCTGACAGGGGGAGAGACCCAGTACTTC. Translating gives CASSLTGGETQYF.

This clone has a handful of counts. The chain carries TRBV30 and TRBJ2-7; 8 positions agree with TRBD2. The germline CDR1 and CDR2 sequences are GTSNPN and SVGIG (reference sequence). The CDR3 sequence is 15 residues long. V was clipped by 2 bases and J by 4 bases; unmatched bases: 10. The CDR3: CAWSPTGTSGYEQYV. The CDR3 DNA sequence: TGTGCCTGGAGTCCGACCGGGACTAGTGGATACGAGCAGTACGTC.

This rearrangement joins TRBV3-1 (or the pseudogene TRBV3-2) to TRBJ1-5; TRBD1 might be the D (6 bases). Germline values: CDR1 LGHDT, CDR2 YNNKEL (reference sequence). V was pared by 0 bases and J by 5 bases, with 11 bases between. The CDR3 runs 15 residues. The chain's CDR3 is CASSQEGARDQPQHF. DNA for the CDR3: TGTGCCAGCAGCCAAGAGGGGGCCAGAGATCAGCCCCAGCATTTT.

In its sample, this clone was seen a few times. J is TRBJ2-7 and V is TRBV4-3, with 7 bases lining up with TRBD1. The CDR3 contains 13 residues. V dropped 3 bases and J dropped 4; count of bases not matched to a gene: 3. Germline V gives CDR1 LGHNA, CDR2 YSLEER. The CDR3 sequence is CASSHGQEYEQYF. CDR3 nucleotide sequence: TGCGCCAGCAGCCACGGACAGGAGTACGAGCAGTACTTC.

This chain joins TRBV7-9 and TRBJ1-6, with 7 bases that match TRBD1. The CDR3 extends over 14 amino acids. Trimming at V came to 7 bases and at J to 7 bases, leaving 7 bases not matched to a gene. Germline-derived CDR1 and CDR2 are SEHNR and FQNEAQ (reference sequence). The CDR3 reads CASKIDRENSPLHF. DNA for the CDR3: TGTGCCAGCAAAATCGACAGGGAGAATTCACCCCTCCACTTT. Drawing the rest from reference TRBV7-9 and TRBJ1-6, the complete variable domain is DTGVSQNPRHKITKRGQNVTFRCDPISEHNRLYWYRQTLGQGPEFLTYFQNEAQLEKSRLLSDRFSAERPKGSFSTLEIQRTEQGDSAMYLCASKIDRENSPLHFGNGTRLTVT.